Here is one T cell receptor (beta chain) with its context. Its antigen is still unknown. The data originate from a study of T cell responses to AZD1222 COVID-19 vaccine. Germline V lookup: CDR1 MNHEY, CDR2 SVGAGI. The CDR3 consists of 14 residues. V shed 6 bases and J shed 6 bases, with 14 bases lying between them. Whole-study results and caveats: Baseline serology detected seropositivity in only five to seven AZD1222 recipients.

Assay: immunoSEQ multiplex PCR; the TCRdb copy retains only in-frame clones and omits some. This sample has tens of thousands of clones, with 80% to 90% found just once. The material was peripheral blood, obtained on day 0 of AZD1222 vaccination. J is TRBJ2-2 and V is TRBV6-5; D ambiguous. This TCR was recovered from an adult in good health. The CDR3 loop is CASSNRDKSGELFF. The CDR3 DNA follows: TGTGCCAGCAGCAACCGAGACAAATCCGGGGAGCTGTTTTTT.